This section outlines one T cell receptor (beta chain) sequence together with its context. The investigators amplified TCR beta CDR3 regions from RNA transcripts. First-round RT-PCR with HTBI primers amplified the TCR CDR3 region. MiXCR, applied by TCRdb to the multiplex PCR reads, yields one record per CDR3 protein. The sample has more than 350,000 distinct CDR3 sequences, around 15% seen once. This specimen belongs to a study of T cells in Graves' hyperthyroidism and ophthalmopathy. This TCR was recovered from a woman in her 30s with Graves' ophthalmopathy. The sequenced material came from blood.

The CDR3 DNA sequence: TGCGCCAGCAGTGAGTCGTTGTCCCGGGATGAGCAGTTCTTC. This translates into CASSESLSRDEQFF. This sequence joins TRBV10-1 and TRBJ2-1, with D uncertain. Trimming pared 0 bases from V and 8 bases from J, leaving 11 bases between. This CDR3 region has 14 residues. Germline CDR1 reads WNHNN; CDR2 reads SYGVQD (reference sequence).